The 10 T cell receptor beta chains below all came from one sample that was sequenced in a study of cytomegalovirus exposure and HLA in healthy donors. It was with 60 Vbeta and 13 Jbeta primers that the PCR ran. The data were produced by immunoSEQ multiplex PCR, yet TCRdb's version contains in-frame clones alone and is incomplete. The data contain about 160,000 clones, less than 90% of them singletons. Input material: PBMCs. The receptor set was obtained from a man aged 25-40 years in good health and CMV-seronegative.

The rearrangement uses TRBV6-6 and TRBJ1-5, with 7 bases identical to TRBD1. Germline CDR1 reads MNHNY; CDR2 reads SVGAGI (reference sequence). V shed 6 bases, J shed 3 bases, and the junction held 8 bases outside the gene matches. CDR3 size: 15 residues. The CDR3 is CASRAGTAINQPQHF. As DNA, the CDR3 is TGTGCCAGCAGGGCCGGGACAGCTATCAATCAGCCCCAGCATTTT.

This clone has just one count. J is TRBJ2-1 and V is TRBV7-9; 10 nucleotides match TRBD1. Germline values: CDR1 SEHNR, CDR2 FQNEAQ (reference sequence). V lost 5 bases and J lost 7; bases outside the gene matches: 8. The CDR3 sequence is 15 residues long. CDR3 sequence (DNA): TGTGCCAGCAGCCCGGGACAGGGGTTTTTGAATGAGCAGTTCTTC. The encoded protein is CASSPGQGFLNEQFF.

V is TRBV6-6 and J is TRBJ1-1; 8 nucleotides agree with TRBD1. Per germline, CDR1 MNHNY and CDR2 SVGAGI (reference sequence). V lost 2 bases and J lost 7; bases outside the gene matches: 6. The CDR3 loop spans 14 amino acids. The CDR3 is CASSYRTGFDEAFF. CDR3 nucleotide sequence: TGTGCCAGCAGTTACCGGACAGGGTTCGATGAAGCTTTCTTT.

This chain uses TRBV5-1 with TRBJ2-1; 11 nucleotides agree with TRBD2. CDR1 and CDR2 (germline): SGHRS, YFSETQ. J lost 5 bases, V lost 1 base, and 5 bases had no gene match. This CDR3 contains 16 residues. As DNA, the CDR3 is TGCGCCAGCAGCTTGTCCTCTAGCGGGGGGAACAATGAGCAGTTCTTC. Residues: CASSLSSSGGNNEQFF.

The rearrangement uses TRBV14 and TRBJ2-5, with 10 bases identical to TRBD2. Trimming cost V 5 bases and J 2 bases; bases outside gene matches: 20. CDR3 length: 20 amino acids. Germline CDR1 and CDR2: SGHDN and FVKESK. The CDR3 nucleotides read TGTGCCAGCAGCTACCGGACTAGCGGACCAGAAGACATCGCTCAAGAGACCCAGTACTTC. It encodes CASSYRTSGPEDIAQETQYF.

The V and J genes are TRBV6-1 and TRBJ2-5, with D maybe TRBD2 (6 bases). Between the trimmed V and J ends, which lost 1 base and 9 bases, there was a span of 27 bases. Germline CDR1 is MNHNS and CDR2 is SASEGT. This CDR3 comprises 18 residues. This chain's CDR3 is CASSEEGGLWGPGRPQYF. The CDR3 DNA reads as TGTGCCAGCAGTGAAGAAGGAGGGCTTTGGGGCCCCGGTCGTCCCCAGTACTTC.

The V call is TRBV21-1, the J call TRBJ2-7; TRBD1, the table's D call, lacks a check against the DNA. TRBV21-1 is given as a pseudogene. CDR3 length: 16 residues. This chain's CDR3 is CASSKPPGTQDYEQYF. The DNA for the CDR3 is TGTGCCAGCAGCAAACCCCCCGGGACACAAGACTACGAGCAGTACTTC.

This clone was seen a single time. The V and J genes are TRBV5-6 and TRBJ1-2, with 7 nucleotides matching TRBD1. J lost 4 bases, V lost 3 bases, and 6 bases had no gene match. The V gene's germline CDR1 is SGHDT and CDR2 YYEEEE. The CDR3 is made up of 14 amino acids. The CDR3 reads CASSSKDRFYGYTF. Written as DNA, the CDR3 is TGTGCCAGCAGCTCAAAGGACAGGTTCTATGGCTACACCTTC.

This sequence joins TRBV11-2 and TRBJ1-1; D unclear. V lost 5 bases and J 5 bases, leaving 18 bases between the germline ends. Looked up from germline, CDR1 is SGHAT and CDR2 is FQNNGV. This CDR3 is built from 15 residues. CDR3 loop: CASSPGVAWGTEAFF. CDR3 sequence (DNA): TGTGCCAGCAGCCCCGGGGTAGCTTGGGGAACTGAAGCTTTCTTT.

This chain connects TRBV29-1 to TRBJ2-1, with 7 bases lining up with TRBD1. The length of the CDR3 is 13 residues. CDR1 and CDR2 from the germline V gene are SQVTM and ANQGSEA. Trimming removed 6 bases from V and 8 bases from J; junction bases left unmatched: 10. The CDR3 DNA is TGCAGCGTCGGAAAGGGGGCGGTAGATGAGCAGTTCTTC. Amino acids: CSVGKGAVDEQFF.